This section outlines one T cell receptor (beta chain) sequence together with its context. What it binds is not known. This record belongs to a study of cytomegalovirus exposure and HLA in healthy donors. General study findings and limits: Researchers counted around 160 TCR beta chains as cytomegalovirus-associated.

In the PCR, 60 Vbeta and 13 Jbeta primers were used. Here immunoSEQ multiplex PCR was the method, and the copy in TCRdb shows in-frame clones only, minus some. The sample data list about 76,000 clones. Looked up from germline, CDR1 is SGHTS and CDR2 is YDEGEE. The CDR3 is made up of 15 amino acids. The junction had 15 bases not matched to a gene; V was cut back by 4 bases and J by 11 bases. The clonotype originates from a woman between 35 and 50 years old in good health and CMV-seropositive. Sequenced sample: PBMCs. The V gene is TRBV5-8, the J gene TRBJ1-1, with TRBD1 matching 9 bases. CDR3 residues: CASSPILGQGGLAFF. The DNA of the CDR3 is TGTGCCAGCAGCCCCATCCTGGGACAGGGAGGATTGGCTTTCTTT.